The 14 T cell receptor beta chains below were found in one sample sequenced in a study of T cell clones after liver transplantation. Some clones are missing from TCRdb's copy, which holds only in-frame ones; the method was immunoSEQ multiplex PCR. The profile shows roughly 57,000 clones, 71% of them singletons. Sequencing used CD4+ T cells from blood, obtained before liver transplant. These receptors were collected from a human donor who received a liver transplant.

This clone was observed a handful of times. The chain joins TRBV2 to TRBJ1-1; 9 nucleotides line up with TRBD1. Germline trimming cut 4 bases from V and 1 base from J; bases unmatched to any gene: 4. The CDR3 has 15 residues. Looked up from germline, CDR1 is SNHLY and CDR2 is FYNNEI. DNA for the CDR3: TGTGCCAGCAGTGGGGACAGGGTACAGAACACTGAAGCTTTCTTT. As protein: CASSGDRVQNTEAFF.

This clone was counted only a few times. V is TRBV4-1 and J is TRBJ2-2; D is possibly TRBD1 (5 bases). Deletions cut 7 bases from V and 7 bases from J, with 16 bases between. Germline V gene sequence: CDR1 MGHRA, CDR2 YSYEKL. This CDR3 spans 14 amino acids. The CDR3 loop is CASIPTLGHGELFF. The CDR3 DNA reads TGCGCCAGCATTCCCACTCTGGGGCACGGGGAGCTGTTTTTT.

The gene calls are TRBV19 and TRBJ2-7; 7 bases line up with TRBD1. The V and J ends lost 5 bases and 2 bases, in that order; junction bases with no gene match: 9. Germline V lookup: CDR1 LNHDA, CDR2 SQIVND (reference sequence). The length of the CDR3 is 15 residues. This CDR3 reads CASSGHRGAAYEQYF. The CDR3 DNA reads as TGTGCCAGTAGTGGCCACAGGGGCGCAGCCTACGAGCAGTACTTC.

The genes are TRBV5-6 and TRBJ2-3; 12 bases match TRBD2. The CDR3 spans 16 residues. J was trimmed by 4 bases and V by 1 base; bases with no gene match: 4. The germline V gene encodes CDR1 SGHDT and CDR2 YYEEEE. The CDR3 region is CASSLPRTSGADTQYF. CDR3 nucleotide sequence: TGTGCCAGCAGCTTGCCTAGGACTAGCGGGGCAGATACGCAGTATTTT.

The chain is built from TRBV11-2 and TRBJ2-1, with 8 bases matching TRBD2. The CDR3 contains 17 residues. Germline V gives CDR1 SGHAT, CDR2 FQNNGV. Losses at the gene ends were 2 bases for V and 0 bases for J; bases not matched to a gene: 6. The CDR3 loop is CASSLRGSGGSYNEQFF. The CDR3 nucleotides are TGTGCCAGCAGCTTAAGAGGAAGCGGGGGCTCCTACAATGAGCAGTTCTTC.

This clone occurred a few times. V is TRBV6-5 and J is TRBJ1-2, with TRBD1 as a possible D gene (6 bases). The CDR3 loop spans 13 amino acids. Trimming shortened V by 8 bases and J by 7 bases, and 17 bases separated the two germline ends. Germline-derived CDR1 and CDR2 are MNHEY and SVGAGI. DNA of the CDR3: TGTGCCAGCGGATTAAGGACAGTCGGTGGCTACACCTTC. This codes for CASGLRTVGGYTF.

This chain connects TRBV5-1 to TRBJ1-1; the D gene is possibly TRBD1 (5 bases). Deletions cut 4 bases from V and 4 bases from J, with 14 bases between. This CDR3 contains 14 residues. Germline CDR1 reads SGHRS; CDR2 reads YFSETQ. For the CDR3, the DNA is TGCGCCAGCAGCAACCCGTGGGGGGGCACTGAAGCTTTCTTT. This encodes CASSNPWGGTEAFF.

This clone was recorded a few times. The chain is built from TRBV28 and TRBJ1-2; possible D gene TRBD1, 6 bases. The CDR3 sequence is 16 residues long. Germline loops: CDR1 MDHEN, CDR2 SYDVKM. Trimming left V 4 bases short and J 1 base short, with 16 bases between. CDR3 residues: CASSSTGFGDNYGYTF. CDR3 coding DNA: TGTGCCAGCAGTTCCACAGGGTTCGGGGATAACTATGGCTACACCTTC.

The genes are TRBV28 and TRBJ1-5; the D is unclear. This CDR3 has 15 amino acids. Between the trimmed V and J ends, which lost 7 bases and 4 bases, there was a span of 17 bases. Germline V gene data show CDR1 as MDHEN and CDR2 as SYDVKM. CDR3 sequence reads: CASNVRWVRNQPQHF. The CDR3 DNA sequence: TGTGCCAGCAACGTCAGGTGGGTACGGAATCAGCCCCAGCATTTT.

This clone was found a few times. The V and J genes are TRBV7-9 and TRBJ1-3; 11 bases line up with TRBD1. V shed 2 bases and J 2 bases; nucleotides not matched to a gene: 5. CDR1 is SEHNR and CDR2 is FQNEAQ in the germline V gene (reference sequence). The CDR3 is 17 residues long. The CDR3 loop is CASSLLLGQGAGNTIYF. The CDR3 nucleotides are TGTGCCAGCAGCTTACTTTTGGGACAGGGGGCTGGAAACACCATATATTTT.

By sample fraction, this clone is medium-sized (0.01 to 0.1%). The chain has TRBV11-2 and TRBJ2-1, with TRBD1 matching 9 bases. CDR1 SGHAT and CDR2 FQNNGV come from the germline V gene. V was pared by 4 bases and J by 2 bases, with 3 bases of the junction left unmatched. This CDR3 region has 15 residues. CDR3 loop: CASSWGTGPYNEQFF. The CDR3 region has the DNA TGTGCCAGCAGCTGGGGGACAGGGCCCTACAATGAGCAGTTCTTC.

The chain combines TRBV2 with TRBJ2-2; D possibly corresponds to TRBD1 (5 bases). Germline V gives CDR1 SNHLY, CDR2 FYNNEI. CDR3 size: 13 residues. Trimming cost V 10 bases and J 0 bases, with 9 bases left between them. CDR3 sequence reads: CATQTANTGELFF. DNA for the CDR3: TGTGCCACCCAGACAGCGAACACCGGGGAGCTGTTTTTT.

This chain links TRBV11-2 with TRBJ2-1; possible D gene TRBD2, 5 bases. The length of the CDR3 is 14 residues. Between the trimmed V and J ends, which lost 5 bases and 8 bases, there was a span of 16 bases. Germline CDR1 reads SGHAT; CDR2 reads FQNNGV. In nucleotides, the CDR3 is TGTGCCAGCAGCCACCTACGGGGTCGAGATGAGCAGTTCTTC. Protein product: CASSHLRGRDEQFF.

CDR3 nucleotide sequence: TGTGCCAGCAGCTCGGGGGGAGGGCTAGCTAACTATGGCTACACCTTC. It yields the protein CASSSGGGLANYGYTF. The V gene is TRBV5-4, the J gene TRBJ1-2; possible D gene TRBD1, 5 bases. Germline CDR1 is SGHNT and CDR2 is YYREEE (reference sequence). Trimming took 3 bases from V and 0 from J, leaving 15 bases between them. This CDR3 has 16 residues.